This T cell receptor beta chain was recovered during a study of early T cells in non-severe SARS-CoV-2 infection. V was trimmed by 4 bases and J by 0 bases, leaving 15 bases between them. Germline CDR1 DFQATT, CDR2 SNEGSKA (reference sequence). The CDR3 sequence is 15 residues long. MiXCR, applied by TCRdb to the 5' RACE reads, yields one record per CDR3 protein. The sample holds more than 45,000 distinct CDR3 sequences, roughly 12% seen once. The sequence was collected from an adult who was a healthcare worker with PCR-confirmed SARS-CoV-2 infection or an uninfected control (not recorded which). The V call is TRBV20-1, the J call TRBJ1-1, with D hard to call. Sequenced material: whole blood. The CDR3 is CSATNPVNMNTEAFF. The CDR3 DNA sequence: TGCAGTGCTACAAATCCGGTTAACATGAACACTGAAGCTTTCTTT.